This TCR beta chain was identified in a study of T-cell memory formation after mild COVID-19. For the study at large: The study found TCR clusters largely donor specific.

Looked up from germline, CDR1 is SEHNR and CDR2 is FQNEAQ (reference sequence). Deletions cut 1 base from V and 7 bases from J, with 13 bases between. The CDR3 sequence is 14 residues long. Points from the study as a whole: Among CD4+ contracting clones, most were CM and EM, and CD8+ ones EMRA. Day 15 to 85 contractors were CD4/CD8 balanced; later expanders leaned CD4+.

This clonotype was seen only a few times. The antigen remains undetermined. TCRdb re-called the 5' RACE reads with MiXCR, one entry per CDR3 protein. The repertoire holds 530,000 or so distinct CDR3 sequences, with around 16% as singletons. This receptor was obtained from an adult woman who had mild COVID-19 (a few samples of this study predate the infection). Cell type and time point are not known. The chain carries TRBV7-9 and TRBJ1-1; no definite D call. Sequencing was done on a sample of PBMCs or a T cell subset sorted from them (not recorded which). The CDR3 bases are TGTGCCAGCAGCTTAGGGAGGGAGCATGATGAAGCTTTCTTT. Amino acids: CASSLGREHDEAFF.